This is a list of T cell receptor beta chains from one sample in a study of shared clonotypes between healthy human individuals. Repertoires were generated with immunoSEQ multiplex PCR, while TCRdb's copy carries only in-frame clones and drops some. There are some 2 million clones in the sample; 85% to 95% occur only once, and 0.13% lies in the top ten. The sample consisted of naive CD4+ T cells sorted from blood. The receptors were gathered from a man in his late teens or twenties in good health. CDR3s include the opening cysteine and the closing phenylalanine or tryptophan. A D gene is named only where the DNA matches it firmly. A clone size is listed for some rows: how often the clone was seen (once, few, many), or a class if it is expanded.

j_gene: TRBJ2-7
v_gene: TRBV2
d_gene: .
abundance: .
CDR3nt: TGTGCCAGCAGTGAAGTCGAGGTTCTTAGCTCCTACGAGCAGTACTTC
CDR3aa: CASSEVEVLSSYEQYF

j_gene: TRBJ1-2
v_gene: TRBV7-2
d_gene: TRBD1
abundance: .
CDR3nt: TGTGCCAGCAGCCCCCAATACAGGGGGGCGAGTGGCTACACCTTC
CDR3aa: CASSPQYRGASGYTF

j_gene: TRBJ2-1
v_gene: TRBV4-1
d_gene: .
abundance: .
CDR3nt: TGCGCCAGCAGCCAATTACAGTACAATGAGCAGTTCTTC
CDR3aa: CASSQLQYNEQFF

j_gene: TRBJ1-1
v_gene: TRBV6-1
d_gene: .
abundance: .
CDR3nt: TGTGCCAGCAGTTCCCGGACGGATAAAGCTTTCTTT
CDR3aa: CASSSRTDKAFF

j_gene: TRBJ1-3
v_gene: TRBV18
d_gene: .
abundance: .
CDR3nt: TGTGCCAGCTCACCACCTTCAGGGTCTGGAAACACCATATATTTT
CDR3aa: CASSPPSGSGNTIYF

j_gene: TRBJ1-2
v_gene: TRBV5-6
d_gene: TRBD1
abundance: .
CDR3nt: TGTGCCAGCAGCCAGGGACAGAGATATGGCTACACCTTC
CDR3aa: CASSQGQRYGYTF

j_gene: TRBJ1-1
v_gene: TRBV30
d_gene: TRBD1
abundance: .
CDR3nt: TGTGCCTGGAGTCAGACAGGGAGTGGTGAAGCTTTCTTT
CDR3aa: CAWSQTGSGEAFF

j_gene: TRBJ2-7
v_gene: TRBV7-9
d_gene: TRBD1
abundance: .
CDR3nt: TGTGCCAGCAGCTACCGGGCCGGGACAGGGAAATACGAGCAGTACTTC
CDR3aa: CASSYRAGTGKYEQYF

j_gene: TRBJ2-5
v_gene: TRBV2
d_gene: TRBD1
abundance: .
CDR3nt: TGTGCCAGCAGAGGTATACCGGGACAGGGAGGAGAGACCCAGTACTTC
CDR3aa: CASRGIPGQGGETQYF

j_gene: TRBJ2-7
v_gene: TRBV7-8
d_gene: TRBD2
abundance: .
CDR3nt: TGTGCCAGCAGCCCAAGAGGGGCAGCGGGACTTTCCTACGAGCAGTACTTC
CDR3aa: CASSPRGAAGLSYEQYF

j_gene: TRBJ1-1
v_gene: TRBV5-1
d_gene: TRBD1
abundance: once
CDR3nt: TGCGCCAGCAGGTGGACAGGACTTAGCACTGAAGCTTTCTTT
CDR3aa: CASRWTGLSTEAFF

j_gene: TRBJ2-7
v_gene: TRBV7-9
d_gene: TRBD2
abundance: .
CDR3nt: TGTGCCAGCAGCCGAGATCATGCGGGAGGGAGCTCCTACGAGCAGTACTTC
CDR3aa: CASSRDHAGGSSYEQYF

j_gene: TRBJ2-3
v_gene: TRBV2
d_gene: .
abundance: .
CDR3nt: TGTGCCAGCAGTGAACAGGGGGGAGGCACAGATACGCAGTATTTT
CDR3aa: CASSEQGGGTDTQYF

j_gene: TRBJ2-1
v_gene: TRBV5-1
d_gene: .
abundance: .
CDR3nt: TGCGCCAGCAGCCGGAATTTAGGGTCCACAAATGAGCAGTTCTTC
CDR3aa: CASSRNLGSTNEQFF

j_gene: TRBJ2-6
v_gene: TRBV30
d_gene: .
abundance: .
CDR3nt: TGTGCCTGGAGTGTAGGTTCTAACGTCCTGACTTTC
CDR3aa: CAWSVGSNVLTF

j_gene: TRBJ2-2
v_gene: TRBV27
d_gene: .
abundance: .
CDR3nt: TGTGCCAGCAGTTTAATAAGTTTAGGGCAGACGAACACCGGGGAGCTGTTTTTT
CDR3aa: CASSLISLGQTNTGELFF

j_gene: TRBJ1-5
v_gene: TRBV28
d_gene: TRBD1
abundance: .
CDR3nt: TGTGCCAGCAGCTTGGGACAGGCGCATCAGCCCCAGCATTTT
CDR3aa: CASSLGQAHQPQHF

j_gene: TRBJ1-4
v_gene: TRBV25-1
d_gene: .
abundance: .
CDR3nt: TGTGCCAGCTCCCGCAGGGGAACGGGTGAAAAACTGTTTTTT
CDR3aa: CASSRRGTGEKLFF

j_gene: TRBJ2-1
v_gene: TRBV5-4
d_gene: TRBD2
abundance: .
CDR3nt: TGTGCCAGCAGCTTGGATTTAGCGGGGCACAATGAGCAGTTCTTC
CDR3aa: CASSLDLAGHNEQFF

j_gene: TRBJ1-2
v_gene: TRBV30
d_gene: TRBD1
abundance: .
CDR3nt: TGTGCCTGGGATCACAGGGGCGGCTACACCTTC
CDR3aa: CAWDHRGGYTF

j_gene: TRBJ1-2
v_gene: TRBV10-3
d_gene: .
abundance: .
CDR3nt: TGTGCCATCACCCAGGGCGTAGCACAGAACTATGGCTACACCTTC
CDR3aa: CAITQGVAQNYGYTF

j_gene: TRBJ2-6
v_gene: TRBV4-3
d_gene: .
abundance: .
CDR3nt: TGCGCCAGCAGCCGAATCGCGACAGCCACTGGGGCCAACGTCCTGACTTTC
CDR3aa: CASSRIATATGANVLTF

j_gene: TRBJ1-1
v_gene: TRBV4-1
d_gene: .
abundance: .
CDR3nt: TGCGCCAGCAGCCTGCAGGACGGGGACACTGAAGCTTTCTTT
CDR3aa: CASSLQDGDTEAFF